The 32 T cell receptor beta chains below were found in one sample sequenced in a study of OX40 agonist ivuxolimab in advanced cancers. The method was immunoSEQ multiplex PCR; TCRdb's version includes in-frame clones alone and lacks a portion of them. This sample carries tens of thousands of clones, 89% of them seen once, and the ten largest clones take approximately 0.3%. Material: CD4+ or CD8+ T cells sorted from blood, obtained in a trial of the OX40 agonist ivuxolimab. The receptors come from an adult with an advanced solid tumor such as melanoma, head and neck, liver or kidney cancer.

The sample holds one count of this clone. The CDR3 DNA reads TGTGCCAGCAGCTCACTTAACAAACGGGACAGCTTGACCGGGGAGCTGTTTTTT. Protein: CASSSLNKRDSLTGELFF. This rearrangement joins TRBV7-9 to TRBJ2-2; 7 bases are a match to TRBD1. Germline trimming cut 4 bases from V and 5 bases from J; bases unmatched to any gene: 16. Per the germline V gene, CDR1 is SEHNR and CDR2 is FQNEAQ (reference sequence). The CDR3 contains 18 residues.

V and J are TRBV6-5 and TRBJ1-5; the D is unclear. CDR1 and CDR2 from the germline V gene are MNHEY and SVGAGI. Deletions cut 5 bases from V and 5 bases from J, with 10 bases between. The CDR3 consists of 13 residues. For the CDR3, the DNA is TGTGCCAGCAGTCAATGGGTTGATCAGCCCCAGCATTTT. Translating it yields CASSQWVDQPQHF.

The sample holds one count of this clone. The DNA for the CDR3 is TGTGCCAGCAGCTTGCCCGGGGATGGGACTGAAGCTTTCTTT. Protein product: CASSLPGDGTEAFF. The chain employs TRBV5-4 and TRBJ1-1, with D unresolved. The V end was cut by 1 base, the J end by 5 bases, with 12 bases between. The V gene's germline CDR1 is SGHNT and CDR2 YYREEE (reference sequence). This CDR3 is built from 14 residues.

The CDR3 region has the DNA TGTGCCAGCTTCACCATAGCGGGGAAGCGGGGGAATGAGCAGTTCTTC. As protein: CASFTIAGKRGNEQFF. The rearrangement links TRBV27 to TRBJ2-1, with 8 bases lining up with TRBD2. The CDR3 length is 16 residues. CDR1 and CDR2 (germline): MNHEY, SMNVEV (reference sequence). Losses at the gene ends were 8 bases for V and 7 bases for J; bases not matched to a gene: 16.

The gene calls are TRBV30 and TRBJ1-3; no definite D call. There are 14 residues in the CDR3. The germline gives CDR1 GTSNPN, CDR2 SVGIG (reference sequence). The ends were cut back, 5 bases at V and 2 bases at J, with 13 bases in the middle. The CDR3 sequence: CAWAKGRPGNTIYF. CDR3 coding DNA: TGTGCCTGGGCGAAGGGCCGACCTGGAAACACCATATATTTT.

The gene calls are TRBV18 and TRBJ1-1; D is possibly TRBD1 (5 bases). The V gene's germline CDR1 is KGHSH and CDR2 LQKENI. Trimming pared 4 bases from V and 3 bases from J, leaving 9 bases between. The CDR3 consists of 13 residues. The CDR3 loop reads CASSLVRDTEAFF. In DNA, the CDR3 is TGTGCCAGCTCACTAGTCAGGGACACTGAAGCTTTCTTT.

The chain combines TRBV5-4 with TRBJ1-1, with a weak D call TRBD1 (6 bases). CDR1 and CDR2 (germline): SGHNT, YYREEE (reference sequence). V lost 2 bases, J lost 3 bases, and 14 bases lay in between. The CDR3 loop spans 15 amino acids. CDR3 nucleotide sequence: TGTGCCAGCAGCTTAGGGGGGGATTCGGACACTGAAGCTTTCTTT. As protein: CASSLGGDSDTEAFF.

On this clone itself: A junction boundary mismatches the germline segment, possibly from a read error. The rearrangement links TRBV5-1 to TRBJ2-3; 7 bases map to TRBD1. The germline gives CDR1 SGHRS, CDR2 YFSETQ. The CDR3 is made up of 15 amino acids. CDR3 amino acids: CASTQGDRGTYTQYF. DNA for the CDR3: TGCGCCAGCACTCAGGGGGACCGTGGCACATATACGCAGTATTTT.

The rearrangement joins TRBV4-1 to TRBJ2-1; a possible D gene is TRBD1 (8 bases). The V and J ends lost 2 bases and 5 bases respectively, with 28 bases between them. CDR3 length: 20 amino acids. Germline V lookup: CDR1 MGHRA, CDR2 YSYEKL. The chain's CDR3 is CASSQFGRPGGERVHNEQFF. The CDR3 nucleotides read TGCGCCAGCAGCCAATTCGGGAGGCCAGGGGGCGAAAGGGTACACAATGAGCAGTTCTTC.

V and J are TRBV30 and TRBJ2-1; D gene uncertain. Germline V gene data show CDR1 as GTSNPN and CDR2 as SVGIG (reference sequence). V lost 2 bases to trimming and J lost 7 bases, with 6 bases between them. This CDR3 comprises 11 residues. Written as DNA, the CDR3 is TGTGCCTGGAGTTCCCAGAATGAGCAGTTCTTC. It specifies CAWSSQNEQFF.

The V and J genes are TRBV5-4 and TRBJ1-2, with 8 bases aligning to TRBD1. Germline CDR1 reads SGHNT; CDR2 reads YYREEE (reference sequence). The CDR3 loop spans 15 amino acids. The V and J ends lost 3 bases and 4 bases, in that order; junction bases with no gene match: 8. The CDR3 protein is CASSSWTGRIYGYTF. The CDR3 DNA sequence: TGTGCCAGCAGCTCCTGGACAGGGCGGATCTATGGCTACACCTTC.

The rearrangement joins TRBV19 to TRBJ2-3, with D possibly being TRBD1 (6 bases). Per germline, CDR1 LNHDA and CDR2 SQIVND (reference sequence). Between the trimmed V and J ends, which lost 7 bases and 0 bases, there was a span of 20 bases. CDR3 length equals 17 residues. CDR3 in amino acids: CASMPVLLDRSTDTQYF. In nucleotides, the CDR3 is TGTGCCAGTATGCCGGTCCTCTTGGACAGAAGCACAGATACGCAGTATTTT.

CDR3 bases: TGCGCCAGCAGCTTTGCCAGAAAAGAGACCCAGTACTTC. It specifies CASSFARKETQYF. The V gene is TRBV5-1, the J gene TRBJ2-5; D gene unclear. Germline V gene lookup returns CDR1 SGHRS and CDR2 YFSETQ. The CDR3 runs 13 residues. V lost 2 bases, J lost 3 bases, and 8 bases lay in between. The complete variable domain, with remaining parts taken from reference TRBV5-1 and TRBJ2-5, reads KAGVTQTPRYLIKTRGQQVTLSCSPISGHRSVSWYQQTPGQGLQFLFEYFSETQRNKGNFPGRFSGRQFSNSRSEMNVSTLELGDSALYLCASSFARKETQYFGPGTRLLVL.

The gene calls are TRBV28 and TRBJ1-4; no firm D call. The germline gives CDR1 MDHEN, CDR2 SYDVKM. V lost 6 bases and J lost 8, with 13 bases in between. The CDR3 contains 13 residues. CDR3 region: CASSQDRSEKLFF. In nucleotides, the CDR3 is TGTGCCAGCAGCCAGGACCGGAGCGAAAAACTGTTTTTT.

The J gene is TRBJ1-5, the V gene TRBV28; 8 bases line up with TRBD1. CDR1 is MDHEN and CDR2 is SYDVKM in the germline V gene. J was trimmed by 2 bases and V by 5 bases; bases with no gene match: 8. CDR3 length: 16 residues. CDR3 bases: TGTGCCAGCAGTCCGACCGACAGGGGTGGCAATCAGCCCCAGCATTTT. It is translated as CASSPTDRGGNQPQHF.

The chain combines TRBV29-1 with TRBJ2-7, with 10 bases that match TRBD1. V shed 7 bases, J shed 1 base, and the junction held 4 bases outside the gene matches. CDR1 is SQVTM and CDR2 is ANQGSEA in the germline V gene. The CDR3 consists of 13 residues. The CDR3 DNA reads as TGCAGCGGCTGGGACAGGGGTTCCTACGAGCAGTACTTC. As protein: CSGWDRGSYEQYF.

The rearrangement joins TRBV10-3 to TRBJ2-7, with D uncertain. CDR1 is ENHRY, CDR2 SYGVKD, per germline. V shed 0 bases and J shed 7 bases, with 4 bases lying between them. This CDR3 spans 11 amino acids. This CDR3 is CAISESWEQYF. The CDR3 bases are TGTGCCATCAGTGAGTCTTGGGAGCAGTACTTC.

This sequence joins TRBV7-2 and TRBJ1-1; 10 bases match TRBD1. The CDR3 is 13 residues long. CDR1 is SGHTA, CDR2 FQGNSA, per germline. With V trimmed by 6 bases and J by 10 bases, 8 bases remained unmatched. The CDR3 is CASRPDRGSVAFF. CDR3 DNA: TGTGCCAGCAGACCGGACAGGGGGTCTGTAGCTTTCTTT.

This chain links TRBV4-2 with TRBJ2-2; TRBD1 matches 7 bases. V was clipped by 4 bases and J by 4 bases; unmatched bases: 3. Germline V lookup: CDR1 LGHNA, CDR2 YNFKEQ. The CDR3 runs 14 residues. The CDR3 nucleotides are TGTGCCAGCAGCCTGACAGGGATCACCGGGGAGCTGTTTTTT. The encoded protein is CASSLTGITGELFF.

The chain combines TRBV19 with TRBJ1-5; 10 positions agree with TRBD1. J lost 0 bases, V lost 6 bases, and 11 bases had no gene match. This CDR3 region has 18 residues. The germline gives CDR1 LNHDA, CDR2 SQIVND (reference sequence). As DNA, the CDR3 is TGTGCCAGTAGCCTTAGACAGGGGGCTATTTTTAGCAATCAGCCCCAGCATTTT. It yields the protein CASSLRQGAIFSNQPQHF.

This rearrangement joins TRBV5-1 to TRBJ1-4, with a possible D match to TRBD1 (5 bases). The V and J ends lost 0 bases and 5 bases respectively, with 14 bases between them. The germline V gene has CDR1 SGHRS and CDR2 YFSETQ. The CDR3 covers 16 residues. The CDR3 reads CASSLEPRAGNEKLFF. CDR3 nucleotide sequence: TGCGCCAGCAGCTTGGAACCAAGGGCAGGGAATGAAAAACTGTTTTTT.

The V call is TRBV7-2, the J call TRBJ1-1; D gene ambiguous. The V end was cut by 1 base, the J end by 10 bases, with 7 bases between. Looked up from germline, CDR1 is SGHTA and CDR2 is FQGNSA. The CDR3 sequence is 11 residues long. This chain's CDR3 is CASSLGAGAFF. The CDR3 DNA follows: TGTGCCAGCAGCTTAGGGGCCGGAGCTTTCTTT.

V is TRBV29-1 and J is TRBJ2-3; D possibly corresponds to TRBD2 (6 bases). Looked up from germline, CDR1 is SQVTM and CDR2 is ANQGSEA. V lost 6 bases and J 0 bases, leaving 10 bases between the germline ends. This CDR3 has 13 residues. CDR3 bases: TGCAGCGTGCTAGCGCTAAGCACAGATACGCAGTATTTT. Encoded protein: CSVLALSTDTQYF.

The V call is TRBV2, the J call TRBJ2-2, with D uncertain. The CDR3 consists of 14 residues. Germline-derived CDR1 and CDR2 are SNHLY and FYNNEI. Trimming cost V 8 bases and J 5 bases, with 15 bases left between them. In DNA, the CDR3 is TGTGCCAGCCTTGTGGATTTCGGGACCGGGGAGCTGTTTTTT. Protein sequence: CASLVDFGTGELFF.

The gene calls are TRBV6-6 and TRBJ2-1; 7 nucleotides match TRBD2. The CDR3 is 13 amino acids. Trimming removed 10 bases from V and 3 bases from J; junction bases left unmatched: 6. Germline values: CDR1 MNHNY, CDR2 SVGAGI (reference sequence). The CDR3 loop reads CATVAGVYNEQFF. The CDR3 nucleotides read TGTGCCACCGTTGCGGGAGTCTACAATGAGCAGTTCTTC.

The rearrangement joins TRBV9 to TRBJ2-2, with TRBD1 matching over 9 bases. CDR3 length: 17 residues. From germline, CDR1 is SGDLS and CDR2 YYNGEE. V lost 4 bases, J lost 3 bases, and 10 bases stayed unmatched. As DNA, the CDR3 is TGTGCCAGCAGCTTCCCGGGGACAGGGAGGGACACCGGGGAGCTGTTTTTT. It encodes CASSFPGTGRDTGELFF.

The rearrangement links TRBV7-9 to TRBJ1-2; D gene unclear. The CDR3 runs to 12 residues. Germline loops: CDR1 SEHNR, CDR2 FQNEAQ (reference sequence). V was shortened by 4 bases and J by 3 bases, with 6 bases between the two germline ends. The CDR3 loop is CASSSQDYGYTF. The CDR3 nucleotides are TGTGCCAGCAGCTCGCAGGACTATGGCTACACCTTC.

The chain recombines TRBV7-2 with TRBJ1-6; D uncertain. This CDR3 has 15 amino acids. Trimming shortened V by 5 bases and J by 4 bases, and 12 bases separated the two germline ends. Germline lookup yields CDR1 SGHTA and CDR2 FQGNSA. This CDR3 reads CASSPYQDYNSPLHF. The CDR3 DNA sequence: TGTGCCAGCAGCCCCTATCAAGATTATAATTCACCCCTCCACTTT.

The V call is TRBV5-1, the J call TRBJ2-7; D unresolved. V was trimmed by 1 base and J by 1 base, leaving 6 bases between them. Per the germline V gene, CDR1 is SGHRS and CDR2 is YFSETQ. This CDR3 is 13 amino acids long. CDR3 in amino acids: CASSLLSSYEQYF. Written as DNA, the CDR3 is TGCGCCAGCAGCTTGCTTTCTTCCTACGAGCAGTACTTC.

The chain joins TRBV9 to TRBJ1-4; TRBD1 agrees at 7 bases. CDR3 length: 15 amino acids. Germline lookup yields CDR1 SGDLS and CDR2 YYNGEE. V was clipped by 3 bases and J by 6 bases; unmatched bases: 8. The CDR3 nucleotides are TGTGCCAGCAGCGCCCAGGGACAGAACTATGAAAAACTGTTTTTT. Translated, it gives CASSAQGQNYEKLFF.

The V and J genes are TRBV27 and TRBJ2-1; no definite D call. The CDR3 extends over 11 amino acids. The germline V and J ends were trimmed by 8 bases and 3 bases, with 5 bases remaining between them. Germline V gene data show CDR1 as MNHEY and CDR2 as SMNVEV (reference sequence). CDR3 loop: CASLFYNEQFF. The DNA for the CDR3 is TGTGCCAGCCTTTTCTACAATGAGCAGTTCTTC.

V is TRBV5-5 and J is TRBJ1-6, with no clear D. V lost 1 base to trimming and J lost 5 bases, with 13 bases between them. The CDR3 has 16 residues. CDR1 and CDR2 from the germline V gene are SGHKS and YYEKEE (reference sequence). The CDR3 here is CASSLRIAMDNSPLHF. The CDR3 nucleotides read TGTGCCAGCAGCTTGAGGATCGCGATGGATAATTCACCCCTCCACTTT. The entire variable domain, with the rest obtained from reference TRBV5-5 and TRBJ1-6, is as follows: DAGVTQSPTHLIKTRGQQVTLRCSPISGHKSVSWYQQVLGQGPQFIFQYYEKEERGRGNFPDRFSARQFPNYSSELNVNALLLGDSALYLCASSLRIAMDNSPLHFGNGTRLTVT.